This T cell receptor beta chain was identified during a study of T cell responses to AZD1222 COVID-19 vaccine (dated by TCRdb to the early 2020s). The study in broad terms: AZD1222 recipients given second doses at about 4 weeks or at about 12 weeks were pooled, since spike-specific TCR depth and breadth were not found to differ between the two schedules. TCR sequencing was performed for 230 to 250 trial participants, of whom 207 were given two doses of AZD1222 and around 26 were given two doses of MenACWY control vaccine. Trial participants were enrolled into age subgroups of 18-55, 56-69 and 70-plus years, which contained approximately 150, 28 and 58 TCR-sequenced participants, respectively.

The CDR3 regions of human TCRbeta chains were analyzed by immunosequencing. On the authors' methods: Repertoire TCRs were checked for matches against a reference library of SARS-CoV-2-specific TCRs that had been generated using the MIRA antigen-specificity platform. Breadth was defined as the fraction of unique TCRs that were SARS-CoV-2-associated, and depth was defined as the fraction of total T cells that were SARS-CoV-2-associated. Using the MIRA data, every spike-specific TCR was mapped to the spike region that the TCR reacted to and assigned to either a CD4 or a CD8 class. Log10-transformed breadth and depth values were compared by one-way ANOVA with Sidak's multiple comparisons tests. TCRdb stores this immuneACCESS table with in-frame sequences only. Part of the clones is absent; in the studies checked, under half of the shortfall reflects unresolved V genes, and no reason is known for the rest. The V and J calls and the clone size are those of that table, but D and trimming were determined from the DNA. Here the sample has 130,000 or so clones; roughly 90% occur a single time. The top ten hold approximately 1% of the sample.

With regard to this clone: Its antigen is currently not known. Per-base qualities were not stored, and no clone one base away is much larger.

Here is what the overall study found, with its caveats: The 56-69-year group was small, and its depth increase did not reach significance, likely because of low power. Spike-specific TCR breadth and depth rose significantly after two AZD1222 doses compared with day 0 and with MenACWY recipients. Conclusions about previously exposed vaccinees are limited, since just a handful of AZD1222 recipients were seropositive for SARS-CoV-2 at baseline. Most participants were white British and females outnumbered males, and the authors suggested that clonal diversity may have been underestimated. The vaccine-associated CD4 TCRs covered the entire spike protein, and the dominant responses fell in regions 160-218 and 743-854. Because no samples from the day 14 peak response were available, repertoires could be characterized only after the peak T cell response. Reportedly, close to half of the unique spike-specific TCRs recognized epitopes lying outside the regions that are mutated in the B.1.351 and B.1.1.7 variants.

The intended sense of this specimen's time point label: baseline before first vaccination. The vaccinee samples were drawn from two UK trials, COV001 and COV002, one of which was a single-blind randomized controlled phase 2/3 trial testing AZD1222 (ChAdOx1 nCoV-19) in healthy adults. For TCRbeta chain sequencing, PBMC samples were collected from trial participants at day 0 and at day 28 after the second dose. V gives up 2 bases and J gives up 10 bases, and the segment between their germline ends measures 20 bases. From cysteine to phenylalanine, the CDR3 is 15 amino acids long. The sequence is cut down to CDR3 DNA, 45 bases in frame from base 1. CDR1 and CDR2, looked up from the germline V gene, are MRHNA and SNTAGT.

The sequence was obtained from an adult in good health. The specimen comprised peripheral blood, sampled on day 0 of AZD1222 vaccination. The chain was built from TRBV6-4 and TRBJ1-1, and TRBD1 may be the D gene, going by 6 matching bases. The CDR3 region reads CASSDQGQGLRRAFF. The nucleotide sequence is given as TGTGCCAGCAGTGACCAGGGGCAGGGTCTCAGGAGAGCTTTCTTT.